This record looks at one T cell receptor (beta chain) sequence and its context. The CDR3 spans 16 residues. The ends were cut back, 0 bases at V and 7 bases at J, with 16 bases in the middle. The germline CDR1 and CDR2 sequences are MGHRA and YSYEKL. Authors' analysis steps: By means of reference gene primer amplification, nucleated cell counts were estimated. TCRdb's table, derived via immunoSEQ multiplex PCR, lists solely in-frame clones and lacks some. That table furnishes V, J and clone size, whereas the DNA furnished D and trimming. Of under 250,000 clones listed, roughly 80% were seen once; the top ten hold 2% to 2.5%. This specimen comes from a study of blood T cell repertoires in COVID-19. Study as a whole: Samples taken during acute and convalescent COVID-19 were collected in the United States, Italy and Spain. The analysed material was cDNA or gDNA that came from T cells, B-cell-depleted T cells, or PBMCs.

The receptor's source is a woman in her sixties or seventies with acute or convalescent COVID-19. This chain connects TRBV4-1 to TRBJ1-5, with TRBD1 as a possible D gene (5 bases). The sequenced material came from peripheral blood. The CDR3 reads CASSQDLSREGQPQHF. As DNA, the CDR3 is TGCGCCAGCAGCCAAGATCTTTCCAGGGAAGGGCAGCCCCAGCATTTT.